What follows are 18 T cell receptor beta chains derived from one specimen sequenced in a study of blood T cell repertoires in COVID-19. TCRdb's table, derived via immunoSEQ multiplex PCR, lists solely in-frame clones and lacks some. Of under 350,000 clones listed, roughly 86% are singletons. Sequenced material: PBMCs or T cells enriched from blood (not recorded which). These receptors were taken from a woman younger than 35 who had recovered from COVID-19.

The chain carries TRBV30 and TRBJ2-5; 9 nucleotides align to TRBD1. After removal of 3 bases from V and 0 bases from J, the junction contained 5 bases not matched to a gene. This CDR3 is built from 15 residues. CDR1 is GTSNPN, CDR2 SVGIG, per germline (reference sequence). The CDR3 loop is CAWRAGQGYQETQYF. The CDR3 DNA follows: TGTGCCTGGAGAGCAGGACAGGGGTACCAAGAGACCCAGTACTTC.

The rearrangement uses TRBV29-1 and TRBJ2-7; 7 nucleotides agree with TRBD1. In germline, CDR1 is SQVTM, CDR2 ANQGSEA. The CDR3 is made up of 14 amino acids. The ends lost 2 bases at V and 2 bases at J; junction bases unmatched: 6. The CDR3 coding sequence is TGCAGCGTTGAAATCCGGGACAGCGCCTACGAGCAGTACTTC. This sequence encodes CSVEIRDSAYEQYF.

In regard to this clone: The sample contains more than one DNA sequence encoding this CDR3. In DNA form, the CDR3 reads TGTGCCTGGAGTGTGGGGGGGGAGACCCAGTACTTC. The encoded protein is CAWSVGGETQYF. The rearrangement links TRBV30 to TRBJ2-5, with 7 bases identical to TRBD2. The V gene's germline CDR1 is GTSNPN and CDR2 SVGIG (reference sequence). This CDR3 has 12 residues. Trimming removed 0 bases from V and 5 bases from J; junction bases left unmatched: 0.

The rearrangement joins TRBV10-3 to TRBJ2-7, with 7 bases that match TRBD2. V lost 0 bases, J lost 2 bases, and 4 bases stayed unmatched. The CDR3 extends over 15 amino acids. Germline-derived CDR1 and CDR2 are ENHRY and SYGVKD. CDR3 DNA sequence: TGTGCCATCAGTGAGTCGGGAGGGGAAACCTACGAGCAGTACTTC. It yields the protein CAISESGGETYEQYF.

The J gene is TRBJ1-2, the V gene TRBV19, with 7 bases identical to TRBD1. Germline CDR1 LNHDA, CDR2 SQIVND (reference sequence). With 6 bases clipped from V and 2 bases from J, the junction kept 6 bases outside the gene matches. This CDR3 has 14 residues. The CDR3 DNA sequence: TGTGCCAGTAGCCCTGGGACAGCAAACTATGGCTACACCTTC. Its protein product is CASSPGTANYGYTF. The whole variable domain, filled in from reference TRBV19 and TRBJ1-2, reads DGGITQSPKYLFRKEGQNVTLSCEQNLNHDAMYWYRQDPGQGLRLIYYSQIVNDFQKGDIAEGYSVSREKKESFPLTVTSAQKNPTAFYLCASSPGTANYGYTFGSGTRLTVV.

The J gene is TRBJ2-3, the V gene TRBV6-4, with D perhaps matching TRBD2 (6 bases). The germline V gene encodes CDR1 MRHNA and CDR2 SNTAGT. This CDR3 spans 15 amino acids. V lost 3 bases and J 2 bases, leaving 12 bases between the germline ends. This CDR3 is CASSEGGEPTDTQYF. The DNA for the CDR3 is TGTGCCAGCAGTGAGGGCGGGGAACCCACAGATACGCAGTATTTT.

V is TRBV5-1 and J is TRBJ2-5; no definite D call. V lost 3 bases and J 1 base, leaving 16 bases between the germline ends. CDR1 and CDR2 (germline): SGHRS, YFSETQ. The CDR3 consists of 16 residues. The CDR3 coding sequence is TGCGCCAGCAGCTCCAAATCTATTCACAGCCAAGAGACCCAGTACTTC. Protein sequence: CASSSKSIHSQETQYF.

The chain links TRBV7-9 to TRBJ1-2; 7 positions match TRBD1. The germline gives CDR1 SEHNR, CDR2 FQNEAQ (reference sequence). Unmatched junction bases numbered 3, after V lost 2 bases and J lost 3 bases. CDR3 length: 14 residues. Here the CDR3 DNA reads TGTGCCAGCAGCTTACTTACAGGGGACTATGGCTACACCTTC. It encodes CASSLLTGDYGYTF.

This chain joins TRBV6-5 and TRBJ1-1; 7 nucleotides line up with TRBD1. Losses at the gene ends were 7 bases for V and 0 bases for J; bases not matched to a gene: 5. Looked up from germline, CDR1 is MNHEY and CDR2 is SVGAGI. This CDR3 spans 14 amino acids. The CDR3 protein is CASTRGQLNTEAFF. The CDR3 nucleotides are TGTGCCAGCACCAGGGGACAGTTGAACACTGAAGCTTTCTTT.

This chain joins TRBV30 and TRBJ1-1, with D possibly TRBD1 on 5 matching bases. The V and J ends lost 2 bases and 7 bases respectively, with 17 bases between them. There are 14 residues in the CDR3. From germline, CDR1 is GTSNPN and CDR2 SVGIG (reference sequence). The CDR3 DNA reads TGTGCCTGGAGTAACTTCCGGGGGAGGATTGAAGCTTTCTTT. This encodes CAWSNFRGRIEAFF.

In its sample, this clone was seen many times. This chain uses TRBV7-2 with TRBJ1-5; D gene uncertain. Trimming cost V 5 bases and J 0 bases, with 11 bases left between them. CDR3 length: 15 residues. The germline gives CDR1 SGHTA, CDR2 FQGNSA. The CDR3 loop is CASSPDYYSNQPQHF. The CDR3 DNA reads TGTGCCAGCAGCCCGGACTATTATAGCAATCAGCCCCAGCATTTT.

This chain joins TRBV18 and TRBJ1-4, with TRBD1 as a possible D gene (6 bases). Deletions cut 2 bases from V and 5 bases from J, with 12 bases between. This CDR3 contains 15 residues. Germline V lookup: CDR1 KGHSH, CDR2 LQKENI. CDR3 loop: CASSPRQDDNEKLFF. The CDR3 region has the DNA TGTGCCAGCTCACCAAGACAGGATGACAATGAAAAACTGTTTTTT.

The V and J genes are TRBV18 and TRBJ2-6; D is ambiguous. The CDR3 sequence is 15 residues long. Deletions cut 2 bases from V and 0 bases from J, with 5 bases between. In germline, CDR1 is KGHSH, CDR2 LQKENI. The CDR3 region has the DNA TGTGCCAGCTCACCAATCCTCTCTGGGGCCAACGTCCTGACTTTC. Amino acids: CASSPILSGANVLTF.

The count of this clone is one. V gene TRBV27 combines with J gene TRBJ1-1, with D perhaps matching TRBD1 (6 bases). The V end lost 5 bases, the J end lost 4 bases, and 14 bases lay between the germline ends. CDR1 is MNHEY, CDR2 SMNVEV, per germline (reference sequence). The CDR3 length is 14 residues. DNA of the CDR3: TGTGCCAGCAGTCCCCTGACAGGTTTCACTGAAGCTTTCTTT. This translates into CASSPLTGFTEAFF.

The CDR3 loop reads CASRKIGAGDYGELFF. The CDR3 bases are TGTGCCAGCAGGAAGATCGGGGCGGGGGACTACGGGGAGCTGTTTTTT. The rearrangement uses TRBV27 and TRBJ2-2; 7 positions match TRBD2. The J segment lost 7 bases and the V segment lost 6 bases, leaving 14 bases of the junction unmatched. The germline V gene encodes CDR1 MNHEY and CDR2 SMNVEV (reference sequence). This CDR3 has 16 residues.

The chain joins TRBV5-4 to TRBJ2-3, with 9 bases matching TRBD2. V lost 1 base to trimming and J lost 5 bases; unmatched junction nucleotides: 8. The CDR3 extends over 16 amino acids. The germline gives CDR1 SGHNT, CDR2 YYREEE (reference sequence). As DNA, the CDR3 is TGTGCCAGCAGCTTGTGGTCGGGACTAGCAGTAGATACGCAGTATTTT. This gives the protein CASSLWSGLAVDTQYF.

The CDR3 is CASSPGTESYEQYF. CDR3 nucleotides: TGTGCCAGCAGTCCCGGGACAGAGTCCTACGAGCAGTACTTC. The V call is TRBV27, the J call TRBJ2-7, with 7 bases that match TRBD1. This CDR3 has 14 residues. The germline gives CDR1 MNHEY, CDR2 SMNVEV (reference sequence). J lost 1 base, V lost 5 bases, and 5 bases had no gene match.

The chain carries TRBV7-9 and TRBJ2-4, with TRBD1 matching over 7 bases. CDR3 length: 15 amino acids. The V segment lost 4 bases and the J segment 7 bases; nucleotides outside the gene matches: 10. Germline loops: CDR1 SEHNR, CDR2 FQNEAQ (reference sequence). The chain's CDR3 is CASSSIQGKGNIQYF. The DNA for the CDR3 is TGTGCCAGCAGCTCCATACAGGGGAAGGGGAACATTCAGTACTTC.